This T cell receptor beta chain derives from a study of blood T cell repertoires in COVID-19. Produced via immunoSEQ multiplex PCR; TCRdb's table is partial and in-frame only. In the table there are roughly 120,000 clones, 90% of which are singletons. Specimen: peripheral blood. The TCR originated in a woman between 50 and 59 years old with acute or convalescent COVID-19.

The CDR3 protein is CASSLGLTGSPLHF. The CDR3 bases are TGTGCCAGCAGCTTGGGCCTCACGGGTTCACCCCTCCACTTT. The rearrangement uses TRBV5-6 and TRBJ1-6; D call uncertain. V was clipped by 0 bases and J by 9 bases, with 10 bases between them. CDR1 is SGHDT, CDR2 YYEEEE, per germline. The CDR3 totals 14 residues.